This TCR beta chain was identified in a study of blood T cell repertoires in COVID-19. Profiling relied on immunoSEQ multiplex PCR, and the TCRdb table lists in-frame clones only, not all of them. Among 220,000 or so clones listed, around 81% were seen once. The CDR3 is 19 amino acids. Germline CDR1 SGDLS, CDR2 YYNGEE. Losses at the gene ends were 3 bases for V and 4 bases for J; bases not matched to a gene: 18. The sequenced sample was peripheral blood. The rearrangement links TRBV9 to TRBJ1-4, with 7 bases matching TRBD1. The sequence was obtained from an older woman with acute or convalescent COVID-19. The CDR3, as DNA: TGTGCCAGCAGCGCGCCGCCGGTGGCCCTGGGACAGATTAATGAAAAACTGTTTTTT. Protein sequence: CASSAPPVALGQINEKLFF.